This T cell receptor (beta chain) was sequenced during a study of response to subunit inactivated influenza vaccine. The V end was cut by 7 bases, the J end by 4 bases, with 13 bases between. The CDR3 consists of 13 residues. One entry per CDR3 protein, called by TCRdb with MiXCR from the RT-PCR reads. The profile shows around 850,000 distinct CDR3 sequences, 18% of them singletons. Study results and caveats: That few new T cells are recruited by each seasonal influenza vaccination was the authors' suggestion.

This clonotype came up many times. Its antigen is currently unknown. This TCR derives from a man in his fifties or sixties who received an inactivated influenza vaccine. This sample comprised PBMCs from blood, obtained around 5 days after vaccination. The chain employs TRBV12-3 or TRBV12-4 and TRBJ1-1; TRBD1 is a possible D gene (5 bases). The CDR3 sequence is CASTARGGTEAFF. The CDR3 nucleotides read TGTGCCAGCACCGCAAGGGGCGGCACTGAAGCTTTCTTT.